Each of the 9 T cell receptor beta chains below was sequenced from the same sample in a study of human T cells and chemical hapten exposure. TCRdb reprocessed the 5' RACE reads with MiXCR, giving one entry per CDR3 protein. This table has about 140,000 distinct CDR3 sequences, roughly 4% appearing once. Extraction yielded total RNA from whole blood (unfractionated). Receptor source: a female donor in good health.

This clonotype came up many times. V gene TRBV10-3 combines with J gene TRBJ1-6, with 7 bases fitting TRBD1. Germline V gives CDR1 ENHRY, CDR2 SYGVKD. The CDR3 runs 15 residues. J lost 2 bases, V lost 9 bases, and 7 bases had no gene match. The CDR3: CAIQTGIAYNSPLHF. Here the CDR3 DNA reads TGTGCCATTCAGACAGGGATCGCCTATAATTCACCCCTCCACTTT.

This clonotype has a count of ten or more. The chain carries TRBV27 and TRBJ2-5; TRBD2 matches at 8 bases. V gave up 6 bases and J gave up 4 bases; unmatched junction bases: 7. The CDR3 has 14 residues. Germline V gives CDR1 MNHEY, CDR2 SMNVEV (reference sequence). This CDR3 is CASSRTSQGETQYF. For the CDR3, the DNA is TGTGCCAGCAGCCGGACTAGCCAGGGAGAGACCCAGTACTTC.

This clonotype was seen more than once but under ten times. The chain uses TRBV9 and TRBJ2-3; TRBD2 agrees at 10 bases. Germline V lookup: CDR1 SGDLS, CDR2 YYNGEE. The CDR3 has 16 residues. After removal of 0 bases from V and 1 base from J, the junction contained 2 bases not matched to a gene. DNA of the CDR3: TGTGCCAGCAGCGTAGGGACTAGCGGATGCACAGATACGCAGTATTTT. It yields the protein CASSVGTSGCTDTQYF.

As to this clonotype: The DNA is left out, because the CDR3 cannot be placed on it with certainty; the CDR3 is given as TCRdb lists it. The chain links TRBV2 to TRBJ1-1. The CDR3 contains 11 residues when both ends are counted. Germline V gives CDR1 SNHLY, CDR2 FYNNEI. CDR3 loop: CASILASEAFF.

This clonotype was counted between two and nine times. The CDR3: CASSLGTSSGANVLTF. CDR3 DNA sequence: TGCGCCAGCAGCTTGGGTACTAGCTCTGGGGCCAACGTCCTGACTTTC. This chain connects TRBV5-1 to TRBJ2-6; D perhaps matches TRBD2 (5 bases). CDR3 length: 16 residues. V dropped 0 bases and J dropped 0 bases, with 7 bases sitting between them. Per the germline V gene, CDR1 is SGHRS and CDR2 is YFSETQ.

This clonotype was picked up many times. The gene calls are TRBV5-1 and TRBJ2-1; 12 bases agree with TRBD2. Germline CDR1 reads SGHRS; CDR2 reads YFSETQ. The V segment lost 2 bases and the J segment 6 bases; nucleotides outside the gene matches: 9. The CDR3 is 17 amino acids. CDR3 residues: CASSLRLAGEKPNEQFF. The CDR3, as DNA: TGCGCCAGCAGCTTAAGACTAGCGGGGGAGAAACCCAATGAGCAGTTCTTC. Combining the CDR3 with reference TRBV5-1 and TRBJ2-1 gives the whole variable domain KAGVTQTPRYLIKTRGQQVTLSCSPISGHRSVSWYQQTPGQGLQFLFEYFSETQRNKGNFPGRFSGRQFSNSRSEMNVSTLELGDSALYLCASSLRLAGEKPNEQFFGPGTRLTVL.

This clonotype was observed a handful of times. In nucleotides, the CDR3 is TGTGCTAGTGGTTTGGTAATCGGGGATCAGCCCCAGCATTTT. It yields the protein CASGLVIGDQPQHF. The rearrangement links TRBV12-5 to TRBJ1-5; D is uncertain. From germline, CDR1 is LGHNT and CDR2 FRNRAP. The germline V and J ends were trimmed by 0 bases and 5 bases, with 8 bases remaining between them. The CDR3 runs to 14 residues.

This clonotype was detected many times. The chain joins TRBV5-1 to TRBJ2-7, with 7 bases fitting TRBD1. V dropped 2 bases and J dropped 3; count of bases not matched to a gene: 5. Per the germline V gene, CDR1 is SGHRS and CDR2 is YFSETQ. The length of the CDR3 is 14 residues. The CDR3 DNA reads as TGCGCCAGCAGCTTACAGGGGTCCTTCTACGAGCAGTACTTC. Protein product: CASSLQGSFYEQYF.

This clonotype occurred a few times. The V call is TRBV19, the J call TRBJ2-3; D remains ambiguous. V lost 3 bases and J lost 1, with 8 bases in between. Germline V CDR1 and CDR2: LNHDA, SQIVND (reference sequence). CDR3 length: 14 amino acids. The CDR3 is CASSISSGTDTQYF. The CDR3 DNA reads TGTGCCAGTAGTATTAGCAGTGGCACAGATACGCAGTATTTT.